This T cell receptor (beta chain) was retrieved from a study of cytomegalovirus exposure and HLA in healthy donors. Primers for the PCR totalled 60 Vbeta and 13 Jbeta. The method was immunoSEQ multiplex PCR; TCRdb's version includes in-frame clones alone and lacks a portion of them. The sample includes approximately 140,000 clones, more than 60% seen only once; the top ten take around 6%. The CDR3 runs to 19 residues. Per the germline V gene, CDR1 is MNHNS and CDR2 is SASEGT. The J segment lost 2 bases and the V segment lost 4 bases, leaving 20 bases of the junction unmatched. The sequence derives from a woman in her fifties or sixties in good health and CMV-seronegative. V gene TRBV6-1 combines with J gene TRBJ2-7; 7 bases fit TRBD2. The sample taken for sequencing was PBMCs. The CDR3 region is CASSVPPGLRAGIAYEQYF. The DNA of the CDR3 is TGTGCCAGCAGTGTTCCGCCGGGACTAAGGGCCGGGATTGCCTACGAGCAGTACTTC.